These 19 T cell receptor beta chains were sequenced from one sample in a study of human versus mouse CDR3 diversity and MHC coevolution. Using immunoSEQ multiplex PCR, the repertoire was profiled, and TCRdb retains in-frame clones only, with some absent. The sample gives some 82,000 clones, around 93% of which show up once; about 1.5% is in the top ten. Sequencing input: naive CD4+ T cells from blood. Subset indicated: CD45RO-negative CD62L-positive naive CD4 T cells. These TCRs come from a person aged 30-69 years in good health.

This chain connects TRBV7-4 to TRBJ2-7; D is unresolved. CDR1 SGHVT and CDR2 SQSDAQ come from the germline V gene. V lost 1 base and J 2 bases, leaving 15 bases between the germline ends. The CDR3 consists of 16 residues. CDR3 region: CASSLGVRKIAYEQYF. The CDR3 nucleotides are TGTGCCAGCAGCTTAGGAGTCCGAAAGATAGCCTACGAGCAGTACTTC. The full variable domain, rest sourced from reference TRBV7-4 and TRBJ2-7, is GAGVSQSPRYKVAKRGRDVALRCDSISGHVTLYWYRQTLGQGSEVLTYSQSDAQRDKSGRPSGRFSAERPERSVSTLKIQRTEQGDSAVYLCASSLGVRKIAYEQYFGPGTRLTVT.

The V and J genes are TRBV5-6 and TRBJ2-5; 7 bases map to TRBD1. The J call is uncertain, as TRBJ2-7 better fits the DNA end. The CDR3 is 15 residues long. Germline loops: CDR1 SGHDT, CDR2 YYEEEE. The CDR3 DNA is TGTGCCAGCAGCCGGTCCCGGGACAGAACCTACGAGCAGTACTTC. As protein: CASSRSRDRTYEQYF.

This chain uses TRBV7-2 with TRBJ2-5; D might be TRBD2 (5 bases). The CDR3 contains 14 residues. Trimming took 1 base from V and 4 from J, leaving 10 bases between them. Germline values: CDR1 SGHTA, CDR2 FQGNSA. The CDR3 is CASSLGGWAETQYF. CDR3 nucleotide sequence: TGTGCCAGCAGCTTAGGAGGGTGGGCAGAGACCCAGTACTTC.

The gene calls are TRBV9 and TRBJ2-2; 8 bases are a match to TRBD2. Trimming removed 7 bases from V and 5 bases from J; junction bases left unmatched: 7. The CDR3 contains 14 residues. CDR1 is SGDLS and CDR2 is YYNGEE in the germline V gene. In DNA, the CDR3 is TGTGCCAGCGGGGCGGGAGGACGGACCGGGGAGCTGTTTTTT. This encodes CASGAGGRTGELFF.

The rearrangement uses TRBV6-5 and TRBJ1-3; 8 positions agree with TRBD1. The CDR3 covers 15 residues. Looked up from germline, CDR1 is MNHEY and CDR2 is SVGAGI. Germline trimming cut 8 bases from V and 4 bases from J; bases unmatched to any gene: 10. The CDR3 loop is CASVSVQGAGNTIYF. CDR3 DNA: TGTGCCAGCGTCAGCGTCCAGGGGGCCGGAAACACCATATATTTT.

The rearrangement uses TRBV5-1 and TRBJ2-1; 9 positions match TRBD2. CDR3 size: 15 residues. V lost 1 base and J lost 7; bases outside the gene matches: 6. Germline lookup yields CDR1 SGHRS and CDR2 YFSETQ. CDR3 loop: CASSLSLAGPNEQFF. The CDR3 nucleotides read TGCGCCAGCAGCTTGAGTCTAGCGGGACCAAATGAGCAGTTCTTC.

The J gene is TRBJ2-2, the V gene TRBV15, with a tentative D call TRBD1 (5 bases). Germline V gene data show CDR1 as LNHNV and CDR2 as YYDKDF (reference sequence). The CDR3 length is 17 residues. The V end lost 0 bases, the J end lost 1 base, and 12 bases lay between the germline ends. In nucleotides, the CDR3 is TGTGCCACCAGCAGAGATTCTTGGACATTGAACACCGGGGAGCTGTTTTTT. It is translated as CATSRDSWTLNTGELFF.

V gene TRBV18 combines with J gene TRBJ1-1; 8 bases fit TRBD1. This CDR3 region has 19 residues. With V trimmed by 0 bases and J by 5 bases, 17 bases remained unmatched. Germline CDR1 and CDR2: KGHSH and LQKENI. In nucleotides, the CDR3 is TGTGCCAGCTCACCACCAGCATCAGGGGGCGCGAGCAGCTCTACTGAAGCTTTCTTT. Its translation: CASSPPASGGASSSTEAFF.

This clone was seen a single time. The chain recombines TRBV6-1 with TRBJ1-1, with 7 bases fitting TRBD1. The ends lost 6 bases at V and 8 bases at J; junction bases unmatched: 9. This CDR3 region has 13 residues. Germline CDR1 reads MNHNS; CDR2 reads SASEGT. The CDR3 coding sequence is TGTGCCAGCAGCCCAATGGGACAGCAAGAAGCTTTCTTT. It codes for CASSPMGQQEAFF.

The chain combines TRBV5-4 with TRBJ2-7; 9 bases line up with TRBD1. The J segment lost 5 bases and the V segment lost 5 bases, leaving 8 bases of the junction unmatched. The CDR3 runs to 14 residues. Germline assignment: CDR1 SGHNT and CDR2 YYREEE (reference sequence). CDR3 sequence (DNA): TGTGCCAGCAGTCAAAGGGACAGGGACAACGAGCAGTACTTC. Its protein product is CASSQRDRDNEQYF.

The CDR3 DNA reads as TGTGCCAGCTCTCGAGACGGCGGGGTAGATCAGCCCCAGCATTTT. This encodes CASSRDGGVDQPQHF. The V and J genes are TRBV18 and TRBJ1-5; D not resolved. Trimming removed 6 bases at V and 5 bases at J, with 17 bases between. Germline V gene sequence: CDR1 KGHSH, CDR2 LQKENI. The CDR3 length is 15 residues.

CDR3 DNA sequence: TGTGCCAGCAGCGTGACAGGGGGAAACACTGAAGCTTTCTTT. This translates into CASSVTGGNTEAFF. The chain carries TRBV9 and TRBJ1-1, with 9 bases lining up with TRBD1. CDR1 SGDLS and CDR2 YYNGEE come from the germline V gene. V lost 2 bases to trimming and J lost 2 bases; unmatched junction nucleotides: 1. The CDR3 extends over 14 amino acids.

V usage is TRBV28 and J usage is TRBJ1-5; D is unclear. The germline V and J ends were trimmed by 6 bases and 3 bases, with 15 bases remaining between them. CDR3 length equals 15 residues. The germline gives CDR1 MDHEN, CDR2 SYDVKM. CDR3 bases: TGTGCCAGCAGCCGCGTCTCGGGAGTCAATCAGCCCCAGCATTTT. Protein product: CASSRVSGVNQPQHF.

The genes are TRBV28 and TRBJ1-1; possibly TRBD1 for D (5 bases). The germline V and J ends were trimmed by 7 bases and 1 base, with 19 bases remaining between them. CDR3 length: 16 amino acids. CDR1 MDHEN and CDR2 SYDVKM come from the germline V gene. The CDR3 protein is CASTLSGRGRNTEAFF. In DNA, the CDR3 is TGTGCCAGCACCCTATCGGGGAGGGGTCGGAACACTGAAGCTTTCTTT.

V and J are TRBV6-1 and TRBJ2-7, with D maybe TRBD1 (7 bases). V shed 2 bases and J shed 4 bases, with 12 bases lying between them. Germline V gene sequence: CDR1 MNHNS, CDR2 SASEGT. The CDR3 has 14 residues. The CDR3 reads CASSETAGGYEQYF. As DNA, the CDR3 is TGTGCCAGCAGTGAAACGGCAGGGGGGTACGAGCAGTACTTC.

V is TRBV18 and J is TRBJ1-5; D not certain. The CDR3 spans 15 residues. V dropped 3 bases and J dropped 0 bases, with 9 bases sitting between them. The germline gives CDR1 KGHSH, CDR2 LQKENI. CDR3 nucleotides: TGTGCCAGCTCACCTAGAGGATATAGCAATCAGCCCCAGCATTTT. Translation: CASSPRGYSNQPQHF. Together with reference TRBV18 and TRBJ1-5, the CDR3 gives the full variable domain: NAGVMQNPRHLVRRRGQEARLRCSPMKGHSHVYWYRQLPEEGLKFMVYLQKENIIDESGMPKERFSAEFPKEGPSILRIQQVVRGDSAAYFCASSPRGYSNQPQHFGDGTRLSIL.

This chain uses TRBV5-1 with TRBJ2-7, with D maybe TRBD1 (6 bases). V dropped 0 bases and J dropped 5 bases, with 12 bases sitting between them. CDR3 length equals 14 residues. Germline-derived CDR1 and CDR2 are SGHRS and YFSETQ. The CDR3 region is CASSLAWQGNEQYF. CDR3 sequence (DNA): TGCGCCAGCAGCTTGGCCTGGCAGGGGAACGAGCAGTACTTC. The entire variable domain, with the rest obtained from reference TRBV5-1 and TRBJ2-7, is as follows: KAGVTQTPRYLIKTRGQQVTLSCSPISGHRSVSWYQQTPGQGLQFLFEYFSETQRNKGNFPGRFSGRQFSNSRSEMNVSTLELGDSALYLCASSLAWQGNEQYFGPGTRLTVT.

This chain connects TRBV19 to TRBJ2-7; TRBD1 matches at 7 bases. V shed 8 bases and J 2 bases; nucleotides not matched to a gene: 6. The CDR3 spans 13 residues. The germline V gene has CDR1 LNHDA and CDR2 SQIVND (reference sequence). The CDR3 DNA follows: TGTGCCAGTTCCCGACAGGGCCCCTACGAGCAGTACTTC. Its protein is CASSRQGPYEQYF.

This sequence joins TRBV30 and TRBJ2-1; no clear D. The V and J ends lost 0 bases and 0 bases respectively, with 9 bases between them. The length of the CDR3 is 15 residues. CDR1 is GTSNPN and CDR2 is SVGIG in the germline V gene (reference sequence). This chain's CDR3 is CAWSVPPSSYNEQFF. CDR3 nucleotide sequence: TGTGCCTGGAGTGTACCCCCCAGCTCCTACAATGAGCAGTTCTTC.